The source of this TCR beta chain is a study of Graves' ophthalmopathy and Graves' hyperthyroidism. This clonotype was seen many times. Its matching antigen is unknown. Its ends do not fully match the called genes, so a read error is possible. This CDR3 has 14 amino acids. CDR1 is MNHNS, CDR2 SASEGT, per germline. Beta-chain TCR CDR3 regions were amplified from RNA transcripts. HTBI primers served in a first-round RT-PCR, which a second-round multiplex PCR followed. Each CDR3 protein is one row after TCRdb ran MiXCR on the multiplex PCR reads. This table has about 370,000 distinct CDR3 sequences, about a sixth appearing once. General observations from the study: A model of 13 signatures distinguished ophthalmopathy from stable hyperthyroidism at 87.88% sensitivity and nearly 83% specificity.

Sequenced: peripheral blood. This sequence was found in an adult woman with stable Graves' hyperthyroidism. The chain recombines TRBV6-1 with TRBJ2-2, with 11 bases aligning to TRBD2. The CDR3 spells CASRTSGNTRELFF. CDR3 DNA: TGTGCCAGCAGGACTAGCGGGAACACCAGGGAGCTGTTTTTT.